A single sample is the source of the 25 T cell receptor beta chains below, sequenced in a study of response to subunit inactivated influenza vaccine (dated by TCRdb to the late 2010s). Libraries were prepared through RT-PCR. Reads for this sample came from an Illumina HiSeq 2500. The public reads were reprocessed in TCRdb via fastp at Q25 and MiXCR, keeping in-frame beta chains. Identical CDR3 protein sequences are pooled into one entry, listed with their most common genes and DNA. This sample gives 550,000 to 800,000 distinct CDR3 sequences in total; 15% to 17% of them show up just once. Roughly 12% of the sample is taken by the ten largest. Sequences were derived from PBMCs from blood, sampled about 13 days after vaccination. The source of these receptors is a man aged 50 to 59 who received an inactivated influenza vaccine. Donor details come from another sample of the same person, matched by shared clones.

The chain joins TRBV29-1 to TRBJ2-4; no clear D. Germline CDR1 reads SQVTM; CDR2 reads ANQGSEA. Trimming took off 0 bases at V and 0 bases at J, with 9 bases between the two ends. The CDR3 spans 15 residues. The CDR3, as DNA: TGCAGCGTTGAAGATCTTAGTGTAGCCAAAAACATTCAGTACTTC. Its translation: CSVEDLSVAKNIQYF. Combining the CDR3 with reference TRBV29-1 and TRBJ2-4 gives the whole variable domain SAVISQKPSRDICQRGTSLTIQCQVDSQVTMMFWYRQQPGQSLTLIATANQGSEATYESGFVIDKFPISRPNLTFSTLTVSNMSPEDSSIYLCSVEDLSVAKNIQYFGAGTRLSVL.

V and J are TRBV2 and TRBJ2-3; maybe TRBD1 (6 bases). Germline loops: CDR1 SNHLY, CDR2 FYNNEI. The V gene lost 4 bases and the J gene lost 0 bases, with 14 bases spanning the gap. The CDR3 loop spans 16 amino acids. The CDR3 region is CASSVVGTPSTDTQYF. The CDR3 DNA follows: TGTGCCAGCAGTGTCGTGGGGACACCTAGCACAGATACGCAGTATTTT.

V usage is TRBV4-1 and J usage is TRBJ2-1; no firm D call. The germline V gene encodes CDR1 MGHRA and CDR2 YSYEKL. V was clipped by 0 bases and J by 0 bases, with 9 bases between them. The CDR3 is 16 residues long. CDR3: CASSQETAASYNEQFF. The CDR3 DNA sequence: TGCGCCAGCAGCCAAGAAACCGCGGCCTCCTACAATGAGCAGTTCTTC.

V is TRBV29-1 and J is TRBJ1-1, with no clear D. Germline assignment: CDR1 SQVTM and CDR2 ANQGSEA. Between the trimmed V and J ends, which lost 5 bases and 7 bases, there was a span of 14 bases. This CDR3 has 12 residues. CDR3 bases: TGCAGCGTTTCAGGTACGACCGGTGAAGCTTTCTTT. Its protein product is CSVSGTTGEAFF.

This clonotype was seen a few times. The chain employs TRBV11-2 and TRBJ1-1; no firm D call. Germline V lookup: CDR1 SGHAT, CDR2 FQNNGV. The germline V and J ends were trimmed by 0 bases and 5 bases, with 10 bases remaining between them. The CDR3 runs 14 residues. The CDR3 spells CASSLEPGVTEAFF. The CDR3 coding sequence is TGTGCCAGCAGCTTAGAACCGGGTGTAACTGAAGCTTTCTTT. Drawing the rest from reference TRBV11-2 and TRBJ1-1, the complete variable domain is EAGVAQSPRYKIIEKRQSVAFWCNPISGHATLYWYQQILGQGPKLLIQFQNNGVVDDSQLPKDRFSAERLKGVDSTLKIQPAKLEDSAVYLCASSLEPGVTEAFFGQGTRLTVV.

The rearrangement joins TRBV10-3 to TRBJ2-1, with a tentative D call TRBD2 (5 bases). This CDR3 spans 11 amino acids. Per germline, CDR1 ENHRY and CDR2 SYGVKD. Trimming removed 6 bases from V and 5 bases from J, with 5 bases in between. This CDR3 is CAIRRDNEQFF. CDR3 nucleotide sequence: TGTGCCATCAGGAGGGACAATGAGCAGTTCTTC.

CDR3 region: CASSLVTGTAYRGYGYTF. In DNA, the CDR3 is TGTGCCAGCAGCCTGGTTACCGGGACAGCCTATCGTGGCTATGGCTACACCTTC. This chain uses TRBV5-6 with TRBJ1-2; 7 nucleotides agree with TRBD1. The CDR3 loop spans 18 amino acids. V shed 4 bases and J 4 bases; nucleotides not matched to a gene: 19. The germline gives CDR1 SGHDT, CDR2 YYEEEE.

The rearrangement uses TRBV5-4 and TRBJ2-5; a possible D gene is TRBD2 (6 bases). The V and J ends lost 4 bases and 1 base respectively, with 14 bases between them. The CDR3 is 15 amino acids. The germline V gene has CDR1 SGHNT and CDR2 YYREEE (reference sequence). CDR3 sequence (DNA): TGTGCCAGCAGCGGTTTCCGGGACTCCCAAGAGACCCAGTACTTC. Protein product: CASSGFRDSQETQYF.

The V gene is TRBV20-1, the J gene TRBJ1-1; D ambiguous. With 5 bases removed from V and 5 bases from J, the gap between germline ends came to 15 bases. This CDR3 region has 13 residues. Germline CDR1 and CDR2: DFQATT and SNEGSKA (reference sequence). The CDR3 region is CSASITGETEAFF. The DNA of the CDR3 is TGCAGTGCTTCGATCACGGGAGAGACTGAAGCTTTCTTT.

Ten or more counts support this clonotype. The genes are TRBV9 and TRBJ2-1; D is perhaps TRBD2 (5 bases). The germline V gene has CDR1 SGDLS and CDR2 YYNGEE. The CDR3 contains 15 residues. V was shortened by 0 bases and J by 3 bases, with 10 bases between the two germline ends. DNA of the CDR3: TGTGCCAGCAGCGTAGTGGTGGGAGACTACAATGAGCAGTTCTTC. The encoded protein is CASSVVVGDYNEQFF.

The V call is TRBV29-1, the J call TRBJ1-2; tentatively, D is TRBD1 (6 bases). Germline V CDR1 and CDR2: SQVTM, ANQGSEA. With 7 bases removed from V and 0 bases from J, the gap between germline ends came to 12 bases. The CDR3 loop spans 13 amino acids. CDR3 sequence (DNA): TGCAGCGGTTACGACAGGTCTAACTATGGCTACACCTTC. Protein product: CSGYDRSNYGYTF.

The chain links TRBV11-2 to TRBJ2-1; D is undetermined. This CDR3 contains 16 residues. V lost 2 bases, J lost 7 bases, and 18 bases lay in between. The V gene's germline CDR1 is SGHAT and CDR2 FQNNGV. The CDR3 DNA sequence: TGTGCCAGCAGCTTACTTTTCCTCCCCAATTTGAATGAGCAGTTCTTC. Its protein is CASSLLFLPNLNEQFF.

The chain carries TRBV4-2 and TRBJ1-5, with D perhaps TRBD1 (5 bases). CDR3 length: 16 amino acids. Germline CDR1 LGHNA, CDR2 YNFKEQ. The V and J ends lost 0 bases and 3 bases respectively, with 12 bases between them. The CDR3 nucleotides are TGTGCCAGCAGCCAAGAGTCCAGGGAGATCAATCAGCCCCAGCATTTT. Translated, it gives CASSQESREINQPQHF.

This clonotype was counted a few times. The chain employs TRBV20-1 and TRBJ1-6; D may be TRBD1 (5 bases). CDR1 is DFQATT and CDR2 is SNEGSKA in the germline V gene (reference sequence). V lost 5 bases and J 0 bases, leaving 11 bases between the germline ends. There are 15 residues in the CDR3. The DNA of the CDR3 is TGCAGTGCTCGATGGGGGAACTCCTATAATTCACCCCTCCACTTT. Protein sequence: CSARWGNSYNSPLHF.

V gene TRBV5-5 combines with J gene TRBJ2-1; D might be TRBD2 (6 bases). The CDR3 sequence is 13 residues long. The ends were cut back, 6 bases at V and 7 bases at J, with 14 bases in the middle. Germline values: CDR1 SGHKS, CDR2 YYEKEE (reference sequence). The DNA for the CDR3 is TGTGCCAGCAACCTGTTAGGGAGGAATGAGCAGTTCTTC. This gives the protein CASNLLGRNEQFF.

This chain links TRBV20-1 with TRBJ2-7, with TRBD2 matching 10 bases. Germline V gene data show CDR1 as DFQATT and CDR2 as SNEGSKA (reference sequence). Trimming removed 3 bases from V and 5 bases from J; junction bases left unmatched: 7. This CDR3 has 14 residues. The CDR3 sequence is CSASALAGAHEQYF. Written as DNA, the CDR3 is TGCAGTGCTAGTGCGCTAGCGGGGGCACACGAGCAGTACTTC.

This chain links TRBV28 with TRBJ1-1; the match to TRBD1 covers 7 bases. V gave up 8 bases and J gave up 11 bases; unmatched junction bases: 20. Germline V gives CDR1 MDHEN, CDR2 SYDVKM. The CDR3 covers 15 residues. CDR3: CASVGPGDSRGRAFF. CDR3 coding DNA: TGTGCCAGCGTGGGACCAGGGGACAGTCGAGGGCGGGCTTTCTTT.

V gene TRBV3-1 combines with J gene TRBJ2-1; D is uncertain. The V and J ends lost 1 base and 13 bases respectively, with 11 bases between them. CDR1 is LGHDT and CDR2 is YNNKEL in the germline V gene (reference sequence). The CDR3 totals 12 residues. Written as DNA, the CDR3 is TGTGCCAGCAGCCAAGTGGGCGGAATTCAGTTCTTC. Encoded protein: CASSQVGGIQFF.

This chain joins TRBV27 and TRBJ2-3, with 9 bases matching TRBD2. The length of the CDR3 is 15 residues. Germline assignment: CDR1 MNHEY and CDR2 SMNVEV (reference sequence). V shed 5 bases, J shed 7 bases, and the junction held 10 bases outside the gene matches. In DNA form, the CDR3 reads TGTGCCAGCAGTCCAATAGCGGGAGACGCGAATACGCAGTATTTT. It yields the protein CASSPIAGDANTQYF.

This clonotype was observed at least ten times. This chain links TRBV12-3 or TRBV12-4 with TRBJ2-3; 12 bases line up with TRBD2. This CDR3 is 13 amino acids long. V lost 9 bases, J lost 5 bases, and 3 bases stayed unmatched. The CDR3 nucleotides read TGTGCCAGTACGACTAGCGGGGGAGATACGCAGTATTTT. This gives the protein CASTTSGGDTQYF.

This clonotype was found a few times. The rearrangement links TRBV7-2 to TRBJ2-5; tentative D call: TRBD1 (5 bases). CDR1 SGHTA and CDR2 FQGNSA come from the germline V gene. Trimming left V 1 base short and J 5 bases short, with 17 bases between. This CDR3 is 16 amino acids long. CDR3 nucleotide sequence: TGTGCCAGCAGCTTAGTTCCAGGGTCCGTGTGGGAGACCCAGTACTTC. The encoded protein is CASSLVPGSVWETQYF.

This clonotype was seen a handful of times. The chain uses TRBV20-1 and TRBJ2-7; 11 bases are a match to TRBD2. V lost 7 bases to trimming and J lost 3 bases; unmatched junction nucleotides: 11. Germline values: CDR1 DFQATT, CDR2 SNEGSKA (reference sequence). The CDR3 sequence is 15 residues long. CDR3 in DNA: TGCAGTGGTTGGGCTAGCGGGAGGAGTCTCTACGAGCAGTACTTC. It is translated as CSGWASGRSLYEQYF.

This clonotype appeared a few times. V and J are TRBV29-1 and TRBJ2-5; 7 bases match TRBD1. CDR1 is SQVTM, CDR2 ANQGSEA, per germline. The CDR3 covers 12 residues. V dropped 4 bases and J dropped 4; count of bases not matched to a gene: 3. The CDR3 DNA is TGCAGCGTTGTTGACAGGGTAGAGACCCAGTACTTC. Protein: CSVVDRVETQYF.

The rearrangement joins TRBV7-9 to TRBJ2-1, with TRBD2 matching over 7 bases. The V and J ends lost 2 bases and 3 bases, in that order; junction bases with no gene match: 4. CDR1 is SEHNR, CDR2 FQNEAQ, per germline (reference sequence). The CDR3 covers 15 residues. The CDR3 region is CASSLPAGLYNEQFF. CDR3 bases: TGTGCCAGCAGCTTACCAGCGGGGCTCTACAATGAGCAGTTCTTC.

A few counts support this clonotype. Written as DNA, the CDR3 is TGTGCCAGTCAAATGACAGGGCGAGGCAATCAGCCCCAGCATTTT. Encoded protein: CASQMTGRGNQPQHF. This sequence joins TRBV28 and TRBJ1-5, with TRBD1 matching over 7 bases. V gave up 9 bases and J gave up 2 bases; unmatched junction bases: 10. CDR1 is MDHEN, CDR2 SYDVKM, per germline. The CDR3 consists of 15 residues.